This T cell receptor (beta chain) was sequenced for a study of Ad26.COV2.S vaccination and SARS-CoV-2 variants. CDR1 SNHLY and CDR2 FYNNEI come from the germline V gene. This CDR3 has 18 amino acids. The ends lost 7 bases at V and 3 bases at J; junction bases unmatched: 21. This clone has only a few counts. Here immunoSEQ multiplex PCR was the method, and the copy in TCRdb shows in-frame clones only, minus some. The repertoire holds about 680,000 clones, with 89% as singletons. Described treatment: about 20 received Ad26.COV2.S at low or high dose, single or two shots; 5 received placebo; per-sample allocation not given. All samples were drawn on day 63, counting from the first vaccine or placebo injection. An adult aged 18-55 years in Boston served as the donor.

This chain connects TRBV2 to TRBJ2-7; 7 bases match TRBD1. The sequence derives from a person aged 18 to 59 who received the Ad26.COV2.S COVID-19 vaccine or a placebo. The sample was peripheral blood, taken in a trial of Ad26.COV2.S vaccine versus placebo. CDR3 DNA sequence: TGTGCCAGCAAGGAAACGGGGCCCTCCGAACCAGGGGGCTACGAGCAGTACTTC. Translated, it gives CASKETGPSEPGGYEQYF.